The clone carrying this T cell receptor (beta chain) was counted once. Its antigen is not known. The treatment is: roughly 10-day PBMC culture with coronavirus spike peptide pools or control peptides (ViraFEST assay). This CDR3 spans 17 amino acids. J gave up 2 bases and V 2 bases, and 4 bases lay outside the gene matches. Germline V gives CDR1 LNHNV, CDR2 YYDKDF (reference sequence). The data were obtained in a study of vaccination and CD4 T cells after COVID-19. Overall study results and limits: Reactive clone data from convalescent patients indicated a median of 86.3% appearing only post-vaccination.

With the Oncomine TCR Beta short-read assay, DNA from cultured CD4+ T cells was sequenced. TCRdb fed the PCR reads into MiXCR, producing one record per CDR3 protein. The sample lists about 11,000 distinct CDR3 sequences; around 60% were seen once. Sequenced sample: CD4+ T cells from blood, cultured in vitro. The TCR comes from a human donor who had recovered from COVID-19. The chain uses TRBV15 and TRBJ2-6; 9 bases line up with TRBD1. The CDR3: CATSRPGQGTGANVLTF. The CDR3, as DNA: TGTGCCACCAGCAGACCGGGACAGGGCACTGGGGCCAACGTCCTGACTTTC.